This TCR beta chain emerged from a study of blood T cell repertoires in COVID-19. Study in general: COVID-19 samples, acute and convalescent, were from the United States, Italy and Spain. Sample material is recorded as cDNA or gDNA derived from T cells, B-cell-depleted T cells, or PBMCs.

In the source study's methods: Amplification of reference gene primers was used by the study to estimate nucleated cell counts. Clones were sequenced by immunoSEQ multiplex PCR, and TCRdb holds only the in-frame ones, with some missing. V and J calls and clone size come straight from that table; D and trimming were deduced from the DNA. The sample includes 150,000 or so clones, 86% of them seen just once. The germline V gene has CDR1 GTSNPN and CDR2 SVGIG (reference sequence). V dropped 3 bases and J dropped 6; count of bases not matched to a gene: 9. The CDR3 totals 15 residues. The chain carries TRBV30 and TRBJ2-2, with 8 positions matching TRBD1. The source material was peripheral blood. This receptor was identified in a woman aged 70 to 79 with acute or convalescent COVID-19. The CDR3 DNA is TGTGCCTGGAGCACAGGGACAGGTGCTGCCGGGGAGCTGTTTTTT. Protein product: CAWSTGTGAAGELFF.